The present entry profiles one TCR beta chain with its context. No antigen is known for it. The unsorted libraries were made from 2 million PBMCs kept at -80 C. TCRdb re-called the 5' RACE reads through MiXCR, storing one row per CDR3 protein. The sample comprises 55,000 to 70,000 distinct CDR3 sequences, 3.2% of which are singletons, and 5.2% rests with the top ten. The entry originates in a study of neurological immune-mediated disorders. The study, taken as a whole, reports: The authors found no clinical or MRI feature associated with the multiple sclerosis repertoire cluster. Private repertoires in all groups were suggested, as expanded clones shared no CDR3 amino acid sequences across subjects.

Trimming removed 1 base at V and 1 base at J, with 11 bases between. Looked up from germline, CDR1 is SGHVS and CDR2 is FQNEAQ. The CDR3 is 15 amino acids. The TCR was taken from a woman aged 45-59 years with multiple sclerosis. V is TRBV7-8 and J is TRBJ2-7; perhaps TRBD2 as D (6 bases). Input material: PBMCs. The CDR3 DNA is TGTGCCAGCAGCTTAGAGGACTACAAATCCTACGAGCAGTACTTC. It codes for CASSLEDYKSYEQYF.